This T cell receptor beta chain stems from a study of T cell responses to AZD1222 COVID-19 vaccine. Points from the study as a whole: At baseline, just 5 or 6 AZD1222 recipients tested seropositive.

This table comes from immunoSEQ multiplex PCR, and its TCRdb copy is limited to in-frame clones, with some not included. The sample holds around 110,000 clones, about 90% seen once. V shed 1 base, J shed 4 bases, and the junction held 6 bases outside the gene matches. This CDR3 is built from 17 residues. The V gene's germline CDR1 is LGHDT and CDR2 YNNKEL (reference sequence). This clone was seen just once. The antigen is unknown. This clonotype was obtained from an adult in good health. Sequenced material: peripheral blood, taken on day 0 of AZD1222 vaccination. V usage is TRBV3-1 (or the pseudogene TRBV3-2) and J usage is TRBJ2-5; 13 bases match TRBD2. The CDR3 reads CASSQGPTSGGGETQYF. CDR3 nucleotides: TGTGCCAGCAGCCAAGGGCCCACTAGCGGGGGGGGAGAGACCCAGTACTTC.